This T cell receptor beta chain was obtained from a study of cytomegalovirus exposure and HLA in healthy donors. Background on the study: Findings of an earlier analysis included around 100 million unique TCR beta sequences from some 180 million T cells.

The CDR3 has 19 amino acids. V was clipped by 2 bases and J by 2 bases; unmatched bases: 15. Germline loops: CDR1 MGHRA, CDR2 YSYEKL. Turning to this clone: Its antigen is currently unknown.

Findings and caveats of the study: Earlier analysis found most TCR beta V segments productive about 90% or about 30% of the time.

The PCR used 60 Vbeta and 13 Jbeta primers. Using immunoSEQ multiplex PCR, the repertoire was profiled, and TCRdb retains in-frame clones only, with some absent. The sample has about 100,000 clones; around two thirds are singletons. The chain employs TRBV4-1 and TRBJ2-3; TRBD1 aligns across 8 bases. The sequence was collected from a woman in her 40s in good health and CMV-seropositive. The sequencing input was PBMCs. The CDR3 region is CASSQRLVGWDRSTDTQYF. CDR3 sequence (DNA): TGCGCCAGCAGCCAAAGATTGGTAGGGTGGGACAGGTCCACAGATACGCAGTATTTT.